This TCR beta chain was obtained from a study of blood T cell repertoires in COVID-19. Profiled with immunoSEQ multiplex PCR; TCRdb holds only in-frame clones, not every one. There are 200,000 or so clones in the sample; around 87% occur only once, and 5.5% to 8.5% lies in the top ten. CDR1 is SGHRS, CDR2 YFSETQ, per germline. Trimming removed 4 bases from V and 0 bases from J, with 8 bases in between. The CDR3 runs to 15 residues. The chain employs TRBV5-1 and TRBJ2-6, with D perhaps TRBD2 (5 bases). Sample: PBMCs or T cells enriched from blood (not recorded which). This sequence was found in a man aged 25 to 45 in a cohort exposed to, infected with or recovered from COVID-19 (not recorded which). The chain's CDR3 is CASSLGGSGANVLTF. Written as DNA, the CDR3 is TGCGCCAGCAGCCTAGGAGGCTCTGGGGCCAACGTCCTGACTTTC.